This TCR beta chain was identified during a study of cytomegalovirus exposure and HLA in healthy donors. The study's findings and limits: Reports indicate that TCR beta sequences accurately predicted the HLA-A and HLA-B alleles of most subjects.

As regards this clone: Its antigen is still unknown.

Germline assignment: CDR1 SGHAT and CDR2 FQDESV (reference sequence). V lost 0 bases and J 7 bases, leaving 10 bases between the germline ends. The CDR3 runs 15 residues. PCR used 60 Vbeta primers and 13 Jbeta primers. The method was immunoSEQ multiplex PCR; TCRdb's version includes in-frame clones alone and lacks a portion of them. The table has tens of thousands of clones, about 80% seen once. V usage is TRBV11-1 and J usage is TRBJ1-6; the D gene is possibly TRBD1 (5 bases). Sequenced: PBMCs. The TCR sequence derives from a woman aged 50 to 65 in good health and CMV-seropositive. CDR3 sequence: CASSLAGGTNSPLHF. Written as DNA, the CDR3 is TGTGCCAGCAGCTTAGCAGGAGGGACCAATTCACCCCTCCACTTT.